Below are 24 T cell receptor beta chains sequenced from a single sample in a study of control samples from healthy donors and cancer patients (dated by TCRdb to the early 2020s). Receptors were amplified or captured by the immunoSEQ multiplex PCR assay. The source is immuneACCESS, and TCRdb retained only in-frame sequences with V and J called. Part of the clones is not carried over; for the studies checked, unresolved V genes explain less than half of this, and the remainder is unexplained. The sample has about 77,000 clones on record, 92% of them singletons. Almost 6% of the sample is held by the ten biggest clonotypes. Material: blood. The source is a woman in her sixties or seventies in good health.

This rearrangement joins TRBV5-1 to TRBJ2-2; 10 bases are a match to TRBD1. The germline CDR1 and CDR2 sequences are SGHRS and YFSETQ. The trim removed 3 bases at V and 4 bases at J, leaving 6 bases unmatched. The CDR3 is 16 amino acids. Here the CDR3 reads CASSSATGGGTGELFF. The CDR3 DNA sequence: TGCGCCAGCAGCTCTGCGACAGGGGGCGGCACCGGGGAGCTGTTTTTT.

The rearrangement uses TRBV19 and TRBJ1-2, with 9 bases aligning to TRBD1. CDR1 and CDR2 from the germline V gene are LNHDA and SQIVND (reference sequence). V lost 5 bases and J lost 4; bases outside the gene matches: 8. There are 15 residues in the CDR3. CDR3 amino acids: CASSQQGAMGYGYTF. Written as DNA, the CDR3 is TGTGCCAGTAGTCAACAGGGGGCAATGGGCTATGGCTACACCTTC.

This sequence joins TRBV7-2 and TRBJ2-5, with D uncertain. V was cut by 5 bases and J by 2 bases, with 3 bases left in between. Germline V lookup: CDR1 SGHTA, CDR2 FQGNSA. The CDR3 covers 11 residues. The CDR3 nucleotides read TGTGCCAGCAGCCCTCAAGAGACCCAGTACTTC. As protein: CASSPQETQYF. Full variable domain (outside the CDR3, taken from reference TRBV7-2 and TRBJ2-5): GAGVSQSPSNKVTEKGKDVELRCDPISGHTALYWYRQSLGQGLEFLIYFQGNSAPDKSGLPSDRFSAERTGGSVSTLTIQRTQQEDSAVYLCASSPQETQYFGPGTRLLVL.

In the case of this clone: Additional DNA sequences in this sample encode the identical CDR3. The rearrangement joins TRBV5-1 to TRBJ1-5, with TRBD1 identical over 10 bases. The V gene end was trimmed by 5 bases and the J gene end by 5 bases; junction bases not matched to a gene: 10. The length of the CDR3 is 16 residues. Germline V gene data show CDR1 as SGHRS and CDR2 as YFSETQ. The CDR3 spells CASRAGTGAVDQPQHF. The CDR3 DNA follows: TGCGCCAGCAGAGCTGGGACAGGGGCGGTTGATCAGCCCCAGCATTTT.

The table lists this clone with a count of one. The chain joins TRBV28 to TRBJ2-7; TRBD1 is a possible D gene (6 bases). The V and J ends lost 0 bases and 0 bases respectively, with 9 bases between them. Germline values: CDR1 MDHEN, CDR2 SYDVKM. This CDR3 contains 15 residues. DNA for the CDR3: TGTGCCAGCAGTTTATGGGGCAGGGGCTCCTACGAGCAGTACTTC. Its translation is CASSLWGRGSYEQYF.

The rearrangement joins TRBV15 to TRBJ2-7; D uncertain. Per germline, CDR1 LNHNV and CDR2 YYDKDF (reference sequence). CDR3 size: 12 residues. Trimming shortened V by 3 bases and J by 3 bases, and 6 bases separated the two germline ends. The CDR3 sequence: CATSRGYYEQYF. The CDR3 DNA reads TGTGCCACCAGCAGGGGATACTACGAGCAGTACTTC.

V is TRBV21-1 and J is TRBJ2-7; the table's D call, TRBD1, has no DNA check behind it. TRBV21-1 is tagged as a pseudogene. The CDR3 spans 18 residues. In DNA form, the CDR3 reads TGTGCCAGCAGCAATACGCTCGGGACACCACCTAAATTTTACGAGCAGTACTTC. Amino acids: CASSNTLGTPPKFYEQYF.

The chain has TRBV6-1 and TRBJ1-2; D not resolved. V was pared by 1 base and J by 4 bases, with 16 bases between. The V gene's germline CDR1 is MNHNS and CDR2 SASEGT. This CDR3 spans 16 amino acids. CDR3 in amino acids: CASSEDLSKLGYGYTF. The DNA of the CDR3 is TGTGCCAGCAGTGAAGATCTTAGTAAATTGGGCTATGGCTACACCTTC.

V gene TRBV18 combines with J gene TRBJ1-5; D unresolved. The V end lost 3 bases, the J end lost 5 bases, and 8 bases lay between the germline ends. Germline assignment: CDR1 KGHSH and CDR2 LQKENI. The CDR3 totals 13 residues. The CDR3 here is CASSPDSHQPQHF. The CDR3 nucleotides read TGTGCCAGCTCACCGGATAGTCATCAGCCCCAGCATTTT.

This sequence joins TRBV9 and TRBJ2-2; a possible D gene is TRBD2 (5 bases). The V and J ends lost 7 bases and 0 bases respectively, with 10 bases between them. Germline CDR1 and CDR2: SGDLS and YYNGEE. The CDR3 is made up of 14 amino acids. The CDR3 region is CASQAATNTGELFF. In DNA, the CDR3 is TGTGCCAGCCAAGCGGCTACGAACACCGGGGAGCTGTTTTTT.

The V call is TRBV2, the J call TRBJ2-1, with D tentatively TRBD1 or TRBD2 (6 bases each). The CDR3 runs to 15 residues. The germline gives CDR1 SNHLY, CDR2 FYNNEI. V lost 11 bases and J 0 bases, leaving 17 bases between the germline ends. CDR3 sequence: CAPVPGGDSYNEQFF. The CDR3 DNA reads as TGTGCCCCCGTTCCCGGGGGCGACTCCTACAATGAGCAGTTCTTC.

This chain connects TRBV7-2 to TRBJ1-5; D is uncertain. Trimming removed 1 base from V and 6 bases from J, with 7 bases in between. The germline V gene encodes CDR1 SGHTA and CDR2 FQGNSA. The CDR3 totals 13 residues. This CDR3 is CASSLESAQPQHF. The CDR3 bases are TGTGCCAGCAGCTTAGAGTCGGCTCAGCCCCAGCATTTT.

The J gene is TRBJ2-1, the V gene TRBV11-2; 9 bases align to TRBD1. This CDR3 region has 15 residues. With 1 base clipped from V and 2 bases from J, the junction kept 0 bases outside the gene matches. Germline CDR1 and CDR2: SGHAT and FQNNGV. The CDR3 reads CASSLGTGAYNEQFF. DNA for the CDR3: TGTGCCAGCAGCTTAGGGACAGGGGCCTACAATGAGCAGTTCTTC.

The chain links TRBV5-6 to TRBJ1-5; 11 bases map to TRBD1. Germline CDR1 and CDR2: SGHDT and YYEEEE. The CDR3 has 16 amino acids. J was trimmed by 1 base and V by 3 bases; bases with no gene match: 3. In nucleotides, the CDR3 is TGTGCCAGCAGCTACCGGGACAGGGGGAGCAATCAGCCCCAGCATTTT. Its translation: CASSYRDRGSNQPQHF.

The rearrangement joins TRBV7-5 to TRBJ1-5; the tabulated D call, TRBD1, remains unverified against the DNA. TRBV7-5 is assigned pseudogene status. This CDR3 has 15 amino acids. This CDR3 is CARSLSGDGNQPQHF. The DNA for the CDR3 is TGTGCCAGAAGCTTATCAGGGGACGGCAATCAGCCCCAGCATTTT.

The CDR3 reads CASSYIAGGNTGELFF. CDR3 DNA: TGTGCCAGCAGTTACATAGCGGGAGGGAACACCGGGGAGCTGTTTTTT. The chain combines TRBV6-5 with TRBJ2-2; TRBD2 agrees at 10 bases. There are 16 residues in the CDR3. Unmatched junction bases numbered 1, after V lost 2 bases and J lost 1 base. Germline loops: CDR1 MNHEY, CDR2 SVGAGI.

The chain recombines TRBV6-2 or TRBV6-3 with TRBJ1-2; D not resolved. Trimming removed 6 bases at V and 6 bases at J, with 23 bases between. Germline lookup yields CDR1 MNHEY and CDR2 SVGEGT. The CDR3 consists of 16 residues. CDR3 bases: TGTGCCAGCAGCGACTCACCCATCCGGGCCGGGAATGGCTACACCTTC. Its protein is CASSDSPIRAGNGYTF.

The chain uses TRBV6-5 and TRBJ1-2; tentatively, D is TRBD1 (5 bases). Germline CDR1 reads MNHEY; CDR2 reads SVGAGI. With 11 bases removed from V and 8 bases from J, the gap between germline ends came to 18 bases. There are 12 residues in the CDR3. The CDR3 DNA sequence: TGTGCCTCCTACCTCCAGGGTAGGGGCTACACCTTC. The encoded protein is CASYLQGRGYTF.

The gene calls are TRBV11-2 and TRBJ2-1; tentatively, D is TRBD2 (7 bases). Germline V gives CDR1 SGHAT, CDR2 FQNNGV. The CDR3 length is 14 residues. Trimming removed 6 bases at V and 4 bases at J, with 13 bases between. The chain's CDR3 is CASRMGGGYNEQFF. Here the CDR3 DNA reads TGTGCCAGCAGAATGGGAGGGGGGTACAATGAGCAGTTCTTC.

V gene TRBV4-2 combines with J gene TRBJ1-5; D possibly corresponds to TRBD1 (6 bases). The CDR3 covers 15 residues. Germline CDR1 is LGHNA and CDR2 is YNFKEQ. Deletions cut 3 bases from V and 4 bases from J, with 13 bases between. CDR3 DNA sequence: TGTGCCAGCAGCCATGTGGGGGCAACTAATCAGCCCCAGCATTTT. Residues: CASSHVGATNQPQHF.

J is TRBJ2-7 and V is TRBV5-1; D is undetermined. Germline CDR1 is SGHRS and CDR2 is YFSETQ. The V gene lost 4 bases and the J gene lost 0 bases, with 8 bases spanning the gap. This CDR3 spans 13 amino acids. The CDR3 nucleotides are TGCGCCAGCAGCACTACATACTCCTACGAGCAGTACTTC. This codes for CASSTTYSYEQYF.

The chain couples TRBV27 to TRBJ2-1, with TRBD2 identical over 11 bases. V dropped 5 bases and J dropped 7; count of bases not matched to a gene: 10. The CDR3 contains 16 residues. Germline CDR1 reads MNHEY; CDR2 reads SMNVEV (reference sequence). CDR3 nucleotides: TGTGCCAGCAGTCTAGTAGCGGGAGGGCCCTTTAATGAGCAGTTCTTC. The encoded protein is CASSLVAGGPFNEQFF.

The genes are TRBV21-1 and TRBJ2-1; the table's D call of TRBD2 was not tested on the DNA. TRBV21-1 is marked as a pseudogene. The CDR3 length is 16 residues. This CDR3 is CASSKSGVNSYNEQFF. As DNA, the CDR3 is TGTGCCAGCAGCAAAAGCGGGGTTAACTCCTACAATGAGCAGTTCTTC.

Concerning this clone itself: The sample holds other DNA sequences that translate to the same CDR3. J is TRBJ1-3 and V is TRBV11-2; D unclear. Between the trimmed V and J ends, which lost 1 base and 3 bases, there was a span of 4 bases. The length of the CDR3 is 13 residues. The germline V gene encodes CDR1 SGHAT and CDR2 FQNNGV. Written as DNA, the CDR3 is TGTGCCAGCAGCTTAGTAGGTGGAAACACCATATATTTT. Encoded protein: CASSLVGGNTIYF.